The clone carrying this T cell receptor (beta chain) came up once. What it binds is unknown. A much larger clone lies a single base off, so this may be a read error. Unique molecular identifiers were carried by the TCR beta cDNA libraries. Via MiXCR, TCRdb re-called the PCR reads, giving one row per CDR3 protein. The data hold about 800,000 distinct CDR3 sequences, with roughly 29% observed a single time. V was clipped by 0 bases and J by 11 bases, with 23 bases between them. The germline CDR1 and CDR2 sequences are SGDLS and YYNGEE. The CDR3 sequence is 16 residues long. The sample originates from a study of post-analysis software for immune sequencing data. The overall study: Recorded subtypes: relapsing-remitting, secondary progressive, progressive-relapsing; some patients unannotated. General study findings and limits: Batch-matched samples strongly co-clustered by F measure. Normalized Chao1 diversity in multiple sclerosis patients fell significantly below that of controls. In patients, TRBV5-6, TRBV5-1 and TRBV20-1 belonged to about five TRBV segments found more frequently than in controls.

The sequence derives from a girl aged 5-17 years with multiple sclerosis. J is TRBJ2-5 and V is TRBV9; D may correspond to TRBD1 or TRBD2 (5 bases each). Source material: blood. CDR3 DNA: TGTGCCAGCAGCGTAGTTCGGGGCGGGTCCTACAATGAGCAGTACTTC. It yields the protein CASSVVRGGSYNEQYF.